This entry is about one T cell receptor (beta chain). Germline assignment: CDR1 LNHDA and CDR2 SQIVND (reference sequence). CDR3 length equals 13 residues. V was pared by 2 bases and J by 4 bases, with 8 bases between. The data derive from a study of cytomegalovirus exposure and HLA in healthy donors. Generated by immunoSEQ multiplex PCR, the TCRdb table keeps only in-frame clones and is missing some. The data hold 180,000 or so clones, with roughly 86% observed a single time. This TCR was sampled from a man aged 25-45 years in good health and CMV-seropositive. Sequenced material: PBMCs. The rearrangement joins TRBV19 to TRBJ2-5; maybe TRBD1 (5 bases). CDR3: CASSIQGIETQYF. CDR3 bases: TGTGCCAGTAGTATACAGGGAATAGAGACCCAGTACTTC.